This T cell receptor beta chain originates from a study of blood T cell repertoires in COVID-19. In the study overall: From the United States, Italy and Spain came samples of acute and convalescent COVID-19.

J was trimmed by 5 bases and V by 0 bases; bases with no gene match: 4. The CDR3 totals 18 residues. Germline V gene data show CDR1 as KGHDR and CDR2 as SFDVKD. Authors' data handling: Using reference gene primer amplification, nucleated cell counts were estimated. Sequencing used immunoSEQ multiplex PCR; TCRdb keeps in-frame clones, though not all of them. That table furnishes V, J and clone size, whereas the DNA furnished D and trimming. The data contain approximately 470,000 clones, approximately 90% of them singletons. Categorization into cohorts depended on clinical history that participants reported.

This rearrangement joins TRBV24-1 to TRBJ2-2; TRBD2 matches at 14 bases. The clonotype comes from a woman between 18 and 30 years old who had recovered from COVID-19. Sequenced sample: PBMCs or T cells enriched from blood (not recorded which). CDR3 sequence (DNA): TGTGCCACCAGTGATTTGCCGGGACTAGCGGGGGAGACCGGGGAGCTGTTTTTT. Amino acids: CATSDLPGLAGETGELFF.